This TCR beta chain was captured by sequencing in a study of blood T cells in healthy people across ages. The use of a sample-barcoded 5' primer and a J-beta primer mix characterized a second PCR of roughly 7 to 11 cycles. TCRdb ran MiXCR on the 5' RACE reads and lists one entry per CDR3 protein. This table has about 1.4 million distinct CDR3 sequences, approximately 59% appearing once. This CDR3 spans 16 amino acids. V shed 6 bases and J shed 1 base, with 19 bases lying between them. In germline, CDR1 is DFQATT, CDR2 SNEGSKA (reference sequence). The receptor comes from a man between 18 and 29 years old in good health. The sample consisted of blood. The chain combines TRBV20-1 with TRBJ2-4, with a possible D match to TRBD2 (6 bases). CDR3 protein: CSAVPVGAGAKNIQYF. Here the CDR3 DNA reads TGCAGTGCCGTCCCGGTCGGGGCGGGGGCCAAAAACATTCAGTACTTC.